This TCR beta chain was recovered during a study of CXCR3-negative and CXCR3-positive naive CD8 T cells. In regard to this clonotype: Its antigen remains unidentified.

This CDR3 comprises 14 residues. Germline V gene sequence: CDR1 SQVTM, CDR2 ANQGSEA. Study-wide results and limits: In naive cells, CXCR3-negative and CXCR3-positive subsets had similar TRBV-TRBJ usage; memory cells differed. Both naive subsets had comparably high diversity; memory CD8+ cells much lower. Researchers report that CXCR3-positive naive cells carry more hydrophobic TRB CDR3s than CXCR3-negative naive cells.

Libraries of TRB cDNA were made by 5' RACE and carried UMIs. TCRdb re-called the 5' RACE reads; one entry per CDR3 protein, DNA not given. The listing records some 150,000 distinct CDR3 sequences. The TCR originated in a human donor in good health. Some clones in this sample may be carry-over from other donors' samples. The specimen sequenced was naive CXCR3+ CD8+ T cells from blood. Specified subset: CD45RO-CCR7+CD27+CD95- naive CD8+ T cells expressing CXCR3 (TNR3+). The rearrangement links TRBV29-1 to TRBJ1-4; TCRdb gives TRBD1 as the D gene, but with no DNA this cannot be confirmed. CDR3: CSVATGAVNEKLFF.